This T cell receptor beta chain was retrieved from a study of cytomegalovirus exposure and HLA in healthy donors (dated by TCRdb to about 2017). Turning to the overall study: An earlier analysis of some 620 of the donors reported 250 to 300 Gb of sequence data and 95 million to 120 million unique TCR beta sequences obtained from some 200 million T cells. High-throughput TCR immunosequencing, statistical association of individual TCRs with disease status, and machine learning were combined to predict cytomegalovirus infection status. Rather than drawing on any new phenotypic data, the later analysis identified candidate immune exposures from TCR beta sequences and the way those sequences occurred across donors. HLA typing covered class I and class II loci at four-digit resolution. Because of strong linkage in the cohort, five DR-DQ haplotypes were treated as single units for association and clustering. In a later analysis, previously published TCR beta repertoires from 550 to 700 donors were re-analyzed and high-resolution HLA genotyping was added so that TCR occurrence patterns could be studied. Alongside the repertoire data, information on donor age, sex, ethnicity and CMV serostatus was compiled. The genetic ancestry cluster associated with self-reported Caucasian donors included approximately 85% of the approximately 400 genotyped donors. The number of typed donors differed by locus: roughly 620-630 for A, B, C, DRB1 and DQB1; 522 for DQA1; roughly 600 for DPA1; and some 470 for DPB1. The study profiled the T cell repertoires of hundreds of subjects by immunosequencing and related them to cytomegalovirus serostatus. An earlier analysis of more than 450 of the donors used high-throughput TCR beta sequencing to judge whether each TCR beta V gene segment behaved as functional or pseudogenic. In addition to the first cohort of 666 subjects, a separate validation cohort of 120 different subjects was used. Among about 400 genotyped donors of the cohort, an average of around 220,000 unique TCR beta nucleotide sequences was sequenced per donor, of which 15% to 20% were non-productive. Approximately 310 gigabases of sequencing data and roughly 90 million unique TCR sequences were included in an early release covering under 650 HLA-typed donors. Genome-wide SNP genotypes for about 60% of the roughly 700 donors were used in a later genetic analysis, which treated that subset as a discovery cohort. The study aimed to test whether cataloging public T cell receptors could reveal signatures of past pathogen exposure. All discovery cohort repertoires had been generated using a single sequencing platform.

Libraries were prepared through the immunoSEQ multiplex PCR assay. The multiplex PCR relied on a mix of 60 forward primers for TCR Vbeta segments and 13 reverse primers for TCR Jbeta segments. A multiplex PCR assay on genomic DNA amplified the CDR3 region of rearranged TCR beta genes. Amplified TCR beta libraries were sequenced as 87-base-pair reads on the Illumina HiSeq System. In the authors' own workflow: In a later analysis, 70 million to 95 million unique TCR beta chains were counted across the approximately 620 repertoires, and about 10 million of these chains were shared by at least two donors. Raw reads were error-corrected and collapsed into unique sequences with a nearest-neighbor algorithm that merged closely related sequences to remove PCR and sequencing errors. Alignment of CDR3 sequences to IMGT reference sequences was used to assign V, D and J gene segments. For a sequence to be retained, at least a six-nucleotide match to both a V gene segment and a J gene segment was required. A rearrangement was called productive if the CDR3 had no stop codons and remained in frame with V and J, and every other rearrangement was called non-productive. CDR3 was defined according to IMGT convention as the region running from the second conserved V-encoded cysteine to the conserved J-encoded phenylalanine. Sequences without an unambiguous match to a single V gene segment were excluded from the earlier analysis of about 630 of the donors. An earlier analysis of a few hundred of the donors called V segments functional above 56.7% productive rearrangements and segregating when the between-donor standard deviation exceeded 5%. To diagnose cytomegalovirus status from the catalog of TCR beta chain sequences, a statistical classification framework was built. A later analysis assigned V and J genes by comparing TCR nucleotide sequences with IMGT/GENE-DB human TR gene sequences. Using the TCRdist pipeline, a later analysis assigned CDR3 sequences along with most-parsimonious VDJ recombination scenarios. A later analysis defined each TCR beta chain by its CDR3 amino acid sequence plus V-gene family, and excluded reads lacking a unique V-gene family. A later analysis removed 592 highly shared, low-generation-probability nucleotide sequences to deal with suspected cross-contamination and a sequencing artifact. In a later analysis, a clonal expansion index was calculated for each public chain from normalized within-repertoire ranks of inferred template counts. In a later analysis, generation probabilities were computed with a VDJ recombination model fitted to out-of-frame rearrangements, and the resulting probabilities were checked against IGoR. In a later analysis, hypergeometric tests were used to score TCR-TCR, TCR-HLA and TCR-CMV co-occurrence, with a repertoire-size bias correction applied to TCR pairs. To estimate false discovery rates, a later analysis permuted the HLA or CMV assignments 20 times. In a later analysis, co-occurring TCRs were grouped using DBSCAN, with TCRdist sequence similarity added in when clustering inside HLA-allele-positive subsets. Co-occurrence clustering excluded repertoires with fewer than 30,000 or more than 120,000 public chains, plus five with anomalous nucleotide sharing. TCRdb mirrors the immuneACCESS table, restricted to in-frame sequences. Some clones are absent from its copies; in checked studies, under half trace to an unresolved V gene, and the reason for the others is unknown. V and J calls plus clone size are reproduced from that table; the DNA served to infer D and trimming. Present in this sample are about 140,000 clones, about 80% of which were seen just once. The ten largest account for approximately 1.5% of the sample.

Beyond this particular receptor, the publication reports: In a later analysis, HLA-associated TCR beta chains were found to be more clonally expanded and to have lower generation probabilities than equally common non-associated chains. The cohort was sequenced for TCR beta chains only, and without alpha or paired-chain data the features that could be detected were limited. A later genetic analysis reported fewer N-insertions in productive TCRs among donors in an Asian-associated ancestry cluster than the roughly 620-donor mean. Across donors, most TCR sequences were observed very rarely, whereas some public TCRs were present in many individuals. In a later analysis, the rate of TCR association differed among HLA loci, with DRB1 alleles having the most associated TCRs and HLA-C alleles having the fewest. An earlier analysis of approximately 530 of the donors showed that most TCR beta V segments appeared in productive rearrangements either about 90% or about 30% of the time, which broadly matched IMGT annotations. V-gene and J-gene trimming of TCR beta chains was associated with a missense DCLRE1C variant in a later genetic analysis, and the association was replicated in an independent cohort. A further reported finding was that TCR beta sequences accurately predicted the HLA-A and HLA-B alleles for most subjects in the first cohort. Most CMV-associated TCR beta chains appeared to be HLA-restricted in a later analysis, and the HLA associations seemed to be driven largely by CMV exposure. A few of the identified cytomegalovirus-associated TCR beta chains were confirmed in vitro to be specific for cytomegalovirus antigens. Because the 87-base-pair reads could not distinguish some IMGT-functional V segments, including TRBV6-2 and TRBV6-3, those segments were excluded. In the study, around 150 TCR beta chains were listed as associated with cytomegalovirus. When HLA alleles, especially DR and DQ, strongly co-occurred, attributing TCR associations to individual alleles was difficult. The authors suggested that the approach could potentially be generalized to other disease states and immunological phenotypes. HLA typing was unavailable for some donors at each locus, so association tests used only the typed subset. The classifier was reported to diagnose cytomegalovirus status with high specificity and sensitivity in both the original cohort and the validation cohort. Linkage disequilibrium might explain the correlated functional status among segregating V segments, but an unknown experimental factor could not be ruled out. According to a later analysis, parvovirus B19, influenza, CMV and Epstein-Barr virus appeared linked to several top co-occurrence clusters. For the cohort, immune exposure information was limited to CMV serostatus. In a later analysis, some 18,000 TCR beta sequences were associated with specific HLA alleles at a false discovery rate of 0.05. The earlier analysis of fewer than 750 of the donors excluded over 15 rarely observed V segments, including chromosome 9 orphons, because counts were too low. Presence/absence analyses assumed roughly uniform sequencing depth across donors, an assumption that may not hold. A group of highly shared sequence variants was considered likely to be a technical artifact of the sequencing pipeline.

Including the terminal cysteine and phenylalanine, the CDR3 comprises 17 residues. The retained sequence is limited to the CDR3, 51 bases, with the frame set at the first base. CDR1 and CDR2, per the germline V gene (reference sequence), are MNHEY and SMNVEV. The cohort was made up of approximately 700 healthy bone marrow donors. Cohort members were all nominally healthy when sampled, although unrecorded immune exposures were likely present. The donor tested CMV seropositive and was one of the 289 seropositive cohort members. A peripheral blood sample was provided by each donor, and peripheral blood mononuclear cells were used for TCR beta sequencing. The Qiagen DNeasy Blood Extraction Kit was used to extract genomic DNA from the blood cell samples. A word on this clone: Its antigen remains undetermined. No qualities accompany the bases; no much larger clone lies one base away.

The chain is assembled from TRBV27 and TRBJ2-5, with the D gene uncertain. TRBJ2-7 explains the end of the DNA better; the J call may be wrong. The sample consisted of PBMCs. The sequence came from a man under 40 in good health and CMV-seropositive. The nucleotide sequence is given as TGTGCCAGCAGTTTTACCCACCCCGACCGGGTTCCGCACGAGCAGTACTTC. Its protein is CASSFTHPDRVPHEQYF.